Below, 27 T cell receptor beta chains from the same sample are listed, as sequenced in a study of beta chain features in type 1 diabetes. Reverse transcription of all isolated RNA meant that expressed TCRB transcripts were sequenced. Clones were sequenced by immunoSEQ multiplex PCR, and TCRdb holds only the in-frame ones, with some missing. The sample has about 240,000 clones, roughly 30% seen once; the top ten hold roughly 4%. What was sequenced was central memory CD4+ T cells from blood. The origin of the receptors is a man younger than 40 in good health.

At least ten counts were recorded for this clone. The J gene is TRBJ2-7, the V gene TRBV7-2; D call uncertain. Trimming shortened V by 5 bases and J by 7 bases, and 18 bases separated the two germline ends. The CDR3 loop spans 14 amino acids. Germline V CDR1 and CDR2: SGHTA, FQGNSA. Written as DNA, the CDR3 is TGTGCCAGCAGCCCGTCGATTAGTAGTTCGGAGCAGTACTTC. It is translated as CASSPSISSSEQYF.

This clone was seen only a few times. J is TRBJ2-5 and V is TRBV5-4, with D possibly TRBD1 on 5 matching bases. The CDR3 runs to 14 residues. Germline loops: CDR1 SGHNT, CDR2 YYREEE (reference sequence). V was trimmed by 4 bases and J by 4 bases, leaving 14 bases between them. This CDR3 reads CASSEVGAGETQYF. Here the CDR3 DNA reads TGTGCCAGCAGCGAGGTAGGGGCAGGAGAGACCCAGTACTTC.

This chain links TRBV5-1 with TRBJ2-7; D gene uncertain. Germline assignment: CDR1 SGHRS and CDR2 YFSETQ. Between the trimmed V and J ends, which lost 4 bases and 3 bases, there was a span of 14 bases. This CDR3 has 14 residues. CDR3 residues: CASSSQWLHYEQYF. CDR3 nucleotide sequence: TGCGCCAGCAGCAGCCAATGGCTTCACTACGAGCAGTACTTC.

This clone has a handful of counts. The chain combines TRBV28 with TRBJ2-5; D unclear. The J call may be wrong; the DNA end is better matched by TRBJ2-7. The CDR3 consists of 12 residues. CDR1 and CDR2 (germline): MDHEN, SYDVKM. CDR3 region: CASSFASYEQYF. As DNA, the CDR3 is TGTGCCAGCAGTTTTGCTTCCTACGAGCAGTACTTC.

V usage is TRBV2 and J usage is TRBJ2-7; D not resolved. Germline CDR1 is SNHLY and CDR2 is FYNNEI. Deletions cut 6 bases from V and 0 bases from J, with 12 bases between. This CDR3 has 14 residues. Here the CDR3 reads CASRPRASSYEQYF. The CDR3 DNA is TGTGCCAGCAGACCCCGGGCCAGCTCCTACGAGCAGTACTTC.

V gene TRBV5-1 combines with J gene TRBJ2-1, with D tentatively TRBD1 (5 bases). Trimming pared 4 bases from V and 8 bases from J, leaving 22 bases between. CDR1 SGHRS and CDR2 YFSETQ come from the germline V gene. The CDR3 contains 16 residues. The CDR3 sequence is CASSPPGGRAWDEQFF. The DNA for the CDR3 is TGCGCCAGCAGCCCCCCAGGTGGCAGGGCCTGGGATGAGCAGTTCTTC.

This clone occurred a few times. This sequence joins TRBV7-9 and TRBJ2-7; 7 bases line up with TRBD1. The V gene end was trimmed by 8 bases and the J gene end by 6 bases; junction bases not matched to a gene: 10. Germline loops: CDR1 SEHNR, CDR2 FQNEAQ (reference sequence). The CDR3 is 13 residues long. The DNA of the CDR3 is TGTGCCAGCGGACTTACAGGGGTGGGCGAGCAGTACTTC. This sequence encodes CASGLTGVGEQYF.

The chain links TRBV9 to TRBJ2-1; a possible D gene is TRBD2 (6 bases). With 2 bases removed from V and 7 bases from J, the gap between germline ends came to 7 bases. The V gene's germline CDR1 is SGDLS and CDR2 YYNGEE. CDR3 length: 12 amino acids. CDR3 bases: TGTGCCAGCAGCGTTAGCGGAAATGAGCAGTTCTTC. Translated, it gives CASSVSGNEQFF.

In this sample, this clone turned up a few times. The CDR3 sequence: CASSYRYEQYF. In DNA form, the CDR3 reads TGTGCCAGCAGCTATAGATACGAGCAGTACTTC. The V gene is TRBV7-2, the J gene TRBJ2-7; D is unresolved. CDR3 length: 11 residues. The germline V and J ends were trimmed by 4 bases and 4 bases, with 5 bases remaining between them. Looked up from germline, CDR1 is SGHTA and CDR2 is FQGNSA.

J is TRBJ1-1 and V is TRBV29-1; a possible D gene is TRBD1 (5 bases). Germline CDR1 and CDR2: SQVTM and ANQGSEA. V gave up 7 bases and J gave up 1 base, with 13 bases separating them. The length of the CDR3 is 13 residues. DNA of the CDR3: TGCAGCGGGCGACCGGGGGGGAACACTGAAGCTTTCTTT. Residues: CSGRPGGNTEAFF.

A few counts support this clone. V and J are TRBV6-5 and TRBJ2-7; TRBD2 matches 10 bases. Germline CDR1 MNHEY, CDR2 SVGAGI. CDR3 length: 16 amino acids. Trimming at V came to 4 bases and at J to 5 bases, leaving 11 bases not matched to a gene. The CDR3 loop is CASSSRTALAGNEQYF. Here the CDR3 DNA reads TGTGCCAGCAGTTCCCGGACGGCACTAGCGGGAAACGAGCAGTACTTC.

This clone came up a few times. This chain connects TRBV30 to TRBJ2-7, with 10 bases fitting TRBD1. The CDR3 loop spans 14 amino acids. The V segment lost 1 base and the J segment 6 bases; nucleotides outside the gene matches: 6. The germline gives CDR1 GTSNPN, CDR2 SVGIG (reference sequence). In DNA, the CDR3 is TGTGCCTGGAGTGCGGGACAGGGGCCGAGCGAGCAGTACTTC. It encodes CAWSAGQGPSEQYF.

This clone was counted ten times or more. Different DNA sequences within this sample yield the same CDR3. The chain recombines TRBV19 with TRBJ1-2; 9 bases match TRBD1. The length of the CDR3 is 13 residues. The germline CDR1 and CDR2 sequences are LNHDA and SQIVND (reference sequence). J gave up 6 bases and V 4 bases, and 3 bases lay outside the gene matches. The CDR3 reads CASSRGQGNGYTF. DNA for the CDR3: TGTGCCAGTAGTAGGGGACAGGGAAATGGCTACACCTTC. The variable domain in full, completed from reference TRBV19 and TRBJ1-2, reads DGGITQSPKYLFRKEGQNVTLSCEQNLNHDAMYWYRQDPGQGLRLIYYSQIVNDFQKGDIAEGYSVSREKKESFPLTVTSAQKNPTAFYLCASSRGQGNGYTFGSGTRLTVV.

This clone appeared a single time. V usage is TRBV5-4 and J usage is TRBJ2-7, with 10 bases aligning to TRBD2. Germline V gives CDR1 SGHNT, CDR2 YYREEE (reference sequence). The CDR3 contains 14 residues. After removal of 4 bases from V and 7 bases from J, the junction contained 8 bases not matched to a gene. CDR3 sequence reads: CASSRSGRVGEQYF. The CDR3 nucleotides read TGTGCCAGCAGCCGGAGCGGGAGGGTAGGGGAGCAGTACTTC.

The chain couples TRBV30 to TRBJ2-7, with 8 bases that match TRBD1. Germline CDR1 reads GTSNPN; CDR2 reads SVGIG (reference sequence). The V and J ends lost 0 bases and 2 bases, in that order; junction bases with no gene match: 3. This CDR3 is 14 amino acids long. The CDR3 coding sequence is TGTGCCTGGAGTGTCGACAGGGGCCCCTACGAGCAGTACTTC. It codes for CAWSVDRGPYEQYF.

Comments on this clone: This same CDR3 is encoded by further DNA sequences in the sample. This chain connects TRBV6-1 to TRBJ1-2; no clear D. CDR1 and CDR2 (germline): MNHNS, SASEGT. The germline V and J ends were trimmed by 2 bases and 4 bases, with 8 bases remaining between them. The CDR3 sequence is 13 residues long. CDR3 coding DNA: TGTGCCAGCAGTGAAAAGGGATCCTATGGCTACACCTTC. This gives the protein CASSEKGSYGYTF.

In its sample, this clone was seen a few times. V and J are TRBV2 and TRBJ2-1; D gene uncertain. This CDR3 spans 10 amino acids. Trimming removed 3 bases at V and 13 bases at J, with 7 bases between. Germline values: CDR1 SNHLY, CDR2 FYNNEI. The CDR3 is CASSEEKQFF. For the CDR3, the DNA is TGTGCCAGCAGTGAGGAGAAACAGTTCTTC.

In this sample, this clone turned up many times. Here the CDR3 DNA reads TGTGCCTGGAGTACCCGGGGACAGACTAACACTGAAGCTTTCTTT. The encoded protein is CAWSTRGQTNTEAFF. The chain joins TRBV30 to TRBJ1-1; 7 nucleotides line up with TRBD1. V shed 2 bases, J shed 2 bases, and the junction held 8 bases outside the gene matches. Germline V gene lookup returns CDR1 GTSNPN and CDR2 SVGIG (reference sequence). This CDR3 is built from 15 residues.

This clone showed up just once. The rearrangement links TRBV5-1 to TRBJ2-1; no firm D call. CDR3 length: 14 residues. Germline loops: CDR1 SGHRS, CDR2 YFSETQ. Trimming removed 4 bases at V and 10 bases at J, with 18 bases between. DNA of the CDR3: TGCGCCAGCAGCCCGAGGCCCGTGGGGAACGAGCAGTTCTTC. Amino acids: CASSPRPVGNEQFF.

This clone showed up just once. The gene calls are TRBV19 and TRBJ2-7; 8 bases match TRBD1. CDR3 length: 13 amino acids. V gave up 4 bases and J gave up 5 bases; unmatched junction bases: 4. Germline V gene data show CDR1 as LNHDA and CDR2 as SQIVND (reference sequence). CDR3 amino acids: CASSTDRGNEQYF. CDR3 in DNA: TGTGCCAGTAGTACCGACAGGGGAAACGAGCAGTACTTC.

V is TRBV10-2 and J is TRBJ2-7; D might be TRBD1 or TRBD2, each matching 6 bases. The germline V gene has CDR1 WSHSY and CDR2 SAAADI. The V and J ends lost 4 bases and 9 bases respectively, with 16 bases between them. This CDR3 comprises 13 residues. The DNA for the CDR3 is TGCGCCAGCAGTGGGGGGGCCCTCACCGGGCAGTACTTC. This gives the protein CASSGGALTGQYF.

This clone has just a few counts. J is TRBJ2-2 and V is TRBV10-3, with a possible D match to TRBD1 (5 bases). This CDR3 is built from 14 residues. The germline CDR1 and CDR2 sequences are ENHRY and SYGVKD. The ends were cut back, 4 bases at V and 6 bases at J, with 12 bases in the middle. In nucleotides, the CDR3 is TGTGCCATCAGTGGGAAGGGGTTATCCGGGGAGCTGTTTTTT. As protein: CAISGKGLSGELFF.

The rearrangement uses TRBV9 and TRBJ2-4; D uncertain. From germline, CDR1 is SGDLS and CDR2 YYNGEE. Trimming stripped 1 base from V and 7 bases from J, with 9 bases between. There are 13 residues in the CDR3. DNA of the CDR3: TGTGCCAGCAGCGTATCGGACCTGAACATTCAGTACTTC. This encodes CASSVSDLNIQYF.

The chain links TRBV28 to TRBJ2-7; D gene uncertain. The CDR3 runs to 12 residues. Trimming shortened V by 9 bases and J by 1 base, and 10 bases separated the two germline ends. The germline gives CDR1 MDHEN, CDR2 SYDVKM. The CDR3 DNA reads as TGTGCCAGTATGACTCTGTCCTACGAGCAGTACTTC. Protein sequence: CASMTLSYEQYF.

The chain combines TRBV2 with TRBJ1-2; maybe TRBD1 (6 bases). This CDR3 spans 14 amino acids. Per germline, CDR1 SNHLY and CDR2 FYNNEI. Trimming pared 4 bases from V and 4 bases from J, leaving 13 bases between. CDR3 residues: CASSGTEPTYGYTF. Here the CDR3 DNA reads TGTGCCAGCAGTGGGACAGAACCTACCTATGGCTACACCTTC.

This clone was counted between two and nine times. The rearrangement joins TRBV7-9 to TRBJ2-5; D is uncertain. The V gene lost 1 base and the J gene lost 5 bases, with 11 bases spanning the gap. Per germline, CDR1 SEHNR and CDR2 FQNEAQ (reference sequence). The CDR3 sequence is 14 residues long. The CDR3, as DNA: TGTGCCAGCAGCTTAGGATCTCCCTTGGAGACCCAGTACTTC. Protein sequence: CASSLGSPLETQYF.

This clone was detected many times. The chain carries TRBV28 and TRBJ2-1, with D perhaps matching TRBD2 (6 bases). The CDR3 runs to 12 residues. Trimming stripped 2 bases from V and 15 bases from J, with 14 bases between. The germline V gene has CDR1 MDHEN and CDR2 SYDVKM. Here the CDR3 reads CASSLRRAGWFF. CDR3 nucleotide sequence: TGTGCCAGCAGTTTACGGAGGGCGGGATGGTTCTTC.